The clone carrying this TCR beta chain was counted only a few times. Amplification of TCR beta CDR3 regions was performed using RNA transcripts as template. A first-round RT-PCR of the TCR CDR3 used the HTBI primer set. TCRdb re-derived calls from the multiplex PCR reads in MiXCR, one entry per CDR3 protein. The data show approximately 870,000 distinct CDR3 sequences, roughly 37% seen once. This specimen belongs to a study of T cells in Graves' hyperthyroidism and ophthalmopathy. The CDR3 runs to 12 residues. V lost 10 bases and J 3 bases, leaving 9 bases between the germline ends. CDR1 is SGHDN, CDR2 FVKESK, per germline.

The chain uses TRBV14 and TRBJ2-2, with unresolved D. This TCR was sampled from a man aged 18 to 29 with Graves' hyperthyroidism. What was sequenced was blood. The chain's CDR3 is CAIESYTGELFF. The CDR3 DNA reads TGTGCCATCGAGAGTTACACCGGGGAGCTGTTTTTT.